One and the same sample provided the 24 T cell receptor beta chains below, sequenced in a study of shared clonotypes between healthy human individuals. Some clones are missing from TCRdb's copy, which holds only in-frame ones; the method was immunoSEQ multiplex PCR. Among roughly 2.5 million clones, approximately 92% were seen once, and the ten largest hold about 0.13%. Specimen: naive CD4+ T cells sorted from blood. Described subset: CD45RA+ positively selected. These receptors all come from a man younger than 35 in good health.

The chain couples TRBV29-1 to TRBJ2-3; D not resolved. CDR1 is SQVTM and CDR2 is ANQGSEA in the germline V gene. CDR3 length: 15 residues. V was shortened by 4 bases and J by 1 base, with 15 bases between the two germline ends. The DNA for the CDR3 is TGCAGCGTTGTAGATCCAGTCCCTGGCACAGATACGCAGTATTTT. It encodes CSVVDPVPGTDTQYF.

This chain uses TRBV19 with TRBJ1-2; 7 bases agree with TRBD1. The germline V gene encodes CDR1 LNHDA and CDR2 SQIVND (reference sequence). This CDR3 comprises 15 residues. The ends lost 6 bases at V and 2 bases at J; junction bases unmatched: 9. The DNA for the CDR3 is TGTGCCAGTAGCGGACAGGCTTACTTAAACTATGGCTACACCTTC. Residues: CASSGQAYLNYGYTF.

CDR3 residues: CASSSARDRELREAFF. Here the CDR3 DNA reads TGTGCCAGCAGCTCTGCCCGGGACAGGGAGTTACGGGAAGCTTTCTTT. This sequence joins TRBV5-4 and TRBJ1-1; 9 bases line up with TRBD1. This CDR3 is built from 16 residues. The germline gives CDR1 SGHNT, CDR2 YYREEE (reference sequence). Trimming removed 3 bases from V and 8 bases from J; junction bases left unmatched: 14.

The chain recombines TRBV5-6 with TRBJ1-1; no definite D call. V lost 0 bases, J lost 1 base, and 10 bases lay in between. This CDR3 has 15 amino acids. Germline CDR1 reads SGHDT; CDR2 reads YYEEEE. The CDR3: CASSLDWAGNTEAFF. In nucleotides, the CDR3 is TGTGCCAGCAGCTTGGACTGGGCAGGGAACACTGAAGCTTTCTTT.

The gene calls are TRBV7-2 and TRBJ2-3, with D tentatively TRBD1 or TRBD2 (5 bases each). Germline V gives CDR1 SGHTA, CDR2 FQGNSA. Trimming stripped 3 bases from V and 1 base from J, with 14 bases between. This CDR3 region has 16 residues. The CDR3 protein is CASSFAPGPRTDTQYF. The CDR3 region has the DNA TGTGCCAGCAGCTTCGCCCCGGGACCACGCACAGATACGCAGTATTTT.

The V and J genes are TRBV9 and TRBJ2-7; weak D call: TRBD2 (6 bases). CDR1 and CDR2 (germline): SGDLS, YYNGEE. The germline V and J ends were trimmed by 3 bases and 0 bases, with 13 bases remaining between them. CDR3 size: 15 residues. The CDR3 DNA follows: TGTGCCAGCAGCGAGGGGAGCGGGCGCTCCTACGAGCAGTACTTC. Its translation is CASSEGSGRSYEQYF.

This clone turned up a few times. This sequence joins TRBV30 and TRBJ1-5; the D gene is possibly TRBD1 (5 bases). The CDR3 is 14 amino acids. Trimming took 0 bases from V and 4 from J, leaving 10 bases between them. In germline, CDR1 is GTSNPN, CDR2 SVGIG (reference sequence). Here the CDR3 reads CAWSVDRGNQPQHF. The DNA for the CDR3 is TGTGCCTGGAGTGTAGATAGGGGAAATCAGCCCCAGCATTTT.

The gene calls are TRBV11-2 and TRBJ2-2, with a possible D match to TRBD1 (6 bases). Germline CDR1 and CDR2: SGHAT and FQNNGV. V lost 4 bases, J lost 6 bases, and 18 bases lay in between. The CDR3 has 16 residues. The CDR3 is CASSSLHHRAPGELFF. DNA of the CDR3: TGTGCCAGCAGCTCCCTCCACCACAGGGCTCCCGGGGAGCTGTTTTTT.

This rearrangement joins TRBV19 to TRBJ1-5; D perhaps matches TRBD1 (6 bases). Germline lookup yields CDR1 LNHDA and CDR2 SQIVND (reference sequence). The CDR3 is 18 residues long. The V end was cut by 0 bases, the J end by 2 bases, with 17 bases between. DNA of the CDR3: TGTGCCAGTAGTATAGATCCCCCGGGGGGCCGAGGCAATCAGCCCCAGCATTTT. This codes for CASSIDPPGGRGNQPQHF.

V gene TRBV4-1 combines with J gene TRBJ2-7; TRBD1 is a possible D gene (7 bases). CDR1 and CDR2 from the germline V gene are MGHRA and YSYEKL. This CDR3 is built from 14 residues. V lost 8 bases and J 3 bases, leaving 17 bases between the germline ends. The CDR3 DNA follows: TGCGCCAGCTCTCAGGGGGGTCCCTACTACGAGCAGTACTTC. It is translated as CASSQGGPYYEQYF.

Comment on this clone: Other DNA sequences in this specimen translate into the identical CDR3. The chain has TRBV7-9 and TRBJ1-1; D uncertain. Germline CDR1 and CDR2: SEHNR and FQNEAQ (reference sequence). The V gene lost 1 base and the J gene lost 0 bases, with 6 bases spanning the gap. The CDR3 totals 14 residues. The CDR3, as DNA: TGTGCCAGCAGCTTAGGGCAGATGAACACTGAAGCTTTCTTT. Amino acids: CASSLGQMNTEAFF.

This rearrangement joins TRBV6-1 to TRBJ2-5, with D perhaps given as TRBD1 or TRBD2 (5 bases each). V was trimmed by 3 bases and J by 7 bases, leaving 21 bases between them. CDR3 length: 16 amino acids. Germline lookup yields CDR1 MNHNS and CDR2 SASEGT. CDR3 sequence (DNA): TGTGCCAGCAGTGAGACTACCGGGACCCCCTGGGGGACCCAGTACTTC. Protein product: CASSETTGTPWGTQYF.

This clone was seen a handful of times. The chain uses TRBV18 and TRBJ2-5; 10 bases match TRBD2. Trimming cost V 2 bases and J 6 bases; bases outside gene matches: 6. CDR3 length: 15 amino acids. Germline V gives CDR1 KGHSH, CDR2 LQKENI. The DNA for the CDR3 is TGTGCCAGCTCACCAGGGACTAGCGATACAAAGACCCAGTACTTC. Protein product: CASSPGTSDTKTQYF. The full variable domain, its missing parts supplied by reference TRBV18 and TRBJ2-5, is NAGVMQNPRHLVRRRGQEARLRCSPMKGHSHVYWYRQLPEEGLKFMVYLQKENIIDESGMPKERFSAEFPKEGPSILRIQQVVRGDSAAYFCASSPGTSDTKTQYFGPGTRLLVL.

The chain employs TRBV5-4 and TRBJ1-2, with 8 bases matching TRBD1. This CDR3 has 16 residues. V shed 3 bases and J 4 bases; nucleotides not matched to a gene: 11. Germline V gene data show CDR1 as SGHNT and CDR2 as YYREEE (reference sequence). The CDR3 DNA sequence: TGTGCCAGCAGCTCCGGGTCCCGGGACAGGATCTATGGCTACACCTTC. Translation: CASSSGSRDRIYGYTF.

This rearrangement joins TRBV4-3 to TRBJ1-2; D unresolved. The CDR3 is made up of 14 amino acids. Germline V gives CDR1 LGHNA, CDR2 YSLEER. The V end was cut by 1 base, the J end by 4 bases, with 10 bases between. The CDR3 DNA is TGCGCCAGCAGCCAAGGACTCCCAGGCTATGGCTACACCTTC. As protein: CASSQGLPGYGYTF.

The chain is built from TRBV7-9 and TRBJ2-5; 8 positions match TRBD1. With V trimmed by 2 bases and J by 4 bases, 6 bases remained unmatched. Germline CDR1 and CDR2: SEHNR and FQNEAQ (reference sequence). The CDR3 totals 15 residues. CDR3 in amino acids: CASSLNAGGGETQYF. CDR3 DNA sequence: TGTGCCAGCAGCTTAAACGCAGGGGGCGGAGAGACCCAGTACTTC. The entire variable domain, with the rest obtained from reference TRBV7-9 and TRBJ2-5, is as follows: DTGVSQNPRHKITKRGQNVTFRCDPISEHNRLYWYRQTLGQGPEFLTYFQNEAQLEKSRLLSDRFSAERPKGSFSTLEIQRTEQGDSAMYLCASSLNAGGGETQYFGPGTRLLVL.

The CDR3 spells CASSYLTDQETQYF. The CDR3 DNA is TGTGCCAGCAGTTACCTGACAGACCAAGAGACCCAGTACTTC. The chain has TRBV5-4 and TRBJ2-5, with a tentative D call TRBD1 (5 bases). Trimming stripped 5 bases from V and 0 bases from J, with 11 bases between. CDR1 and CDR2 from the germline V gene are SGHNT and YYREEE (reference sequence). This CDR3 comprises 14 residues.

This rearrangement joins TRBV13 to TRBJ2-7; 10 nucleotides agree with TRBD2. The CDR3 spans 15 residues. Looked up from germline, CDR1 is PRHDT and CDR2 is FYEKMQ (reference sequence). J gave up 1 base and V 3 bases, and 3 bases lay outside the gene matches. In DNA form, the CDR3 reads TGTGCCAGCAGCTTCTCGGGACTAGCGTCCTACGAGCAGTACTTC. Amino acid sequence: CASSFSGLASYEQYF.

The chain is built from TRBV10-3 and TRBJ2-7; TRBD1 or TRBD2 may be the D gene (5 bases each). Trimming took off 8 bases at V and 5 bases at J, with 13 bases between the two ends. The CDR3 extends over 12 amino acids. CDR1 and CDR2 (germline): ENHRY, SYGVKD. The CDR3 sequence: CAISPWGNEQYF. In DNA, the CDR3 is TGTGCCATCTCCCCCTGGGGGAACGAGCAGTACTTC.

CDR3 DNA sequence: TGTGCCAGCAGCAACACAGGGGCTAGTGAGCAGTTCTTC. Its protein product is CASSNTGASEQFF. This chain connects TRBV6-4 to TRBJ2-1, with 7 nucleotides matching TRBD1. V dropped 6 bases and J dropped 9; count of bases not matched to a gene: 8. Germline lookup yields CDR1 MRHNA and CDR2 SNTAGT. The CDR3 is made up of 13 amino acids.

The rearrangement joins TRBV2 to TRBJ1-5; weak D call: TRBD1 (5 bases). The CDR3 consists of 15 residues. The germline V and J ends were trimmed by 3 bases and 7 bases, with 16 bases remaining between them. Germline values: CDR1 SNHLY, CDR2 FYNNEI. The CDR3 is CASSEAGRNRQPQHF. The CDR3 DNA follows: TGTGCCAGCAGTGAGGCAGGGCGGAACAGGCAGCCCCAGCATTTT.

This clone came up once. This chain joins TRBV6-6 and TRBJ2-5, with D possibly matching TRBD1 (5 bases). Trimming removed 5 bases at V and 5 bases at J, with 12 bases between. Germline assignment: CDR1 MNHNY and CDR2 SVGAGI (reference sequence). The CDR3 spans 13 residues. The CDR3 DNA follows: TGTGCCAGCAGTCAAGGGGTCCGGGAGACCCAGTACTTC. Amino acid sequence: CASSQGVRETQYF.

The genes are TRBV6-5 and TRBJ2-5; no clear D gene. V was trimmed by 0 bases and J by 7 bases, leaving 9 bases between them. The CDR3 is 13 amino acids. Looked up from germline, CDR1 is MNHEY and CDR2 is SVGAGI. The CDR3 sequence is CASSYSQSATQYF. The CDR3 DNA follows: TGTGCCAGCAGTTACTCCCAGTCAGCGACCCAGTACTTC.

CDR3 residues: CASSVFGTSGRNEQFF. CDR3 DNA sequence: TGTGCCAGCAGCGTATTTGGGACTAGCGGGAGGAATGAGCAGTTCTTC. The chain has TRBV9 and TRBJ2-1; 15 bases fit TRBD2. The length of the CDR3 is 16 residues. The J segment lost 7 bases and the V segment lost 1 base, leaving 3 bases of the junction unmatched. Germline assignment: CDR1 SGDLS and CDR2 YYNGEE. Using reference TRBV9 and TRBJ2-1 for the parts outside the CDR3, the full variable domain is DSGVTQTPKHLITATGQRVTLRCSPRSGDLSVYWYQQSLDQGLQFLIQYYNGEERAKGNILERFSAQQFPDLHSELNLSSLELGDSALYFCASSVFGTSGRNEQFFGPGTRLTVL.